The rows below give T cell receptor beta chains drawn from one sample of a study of cytomegalovirus exposure and HLA in healthy donors. This table comes from immunoSEQ multiplex PCR, and its TCRdb copy is limited to in-frame clones, with some not included. The sample records about 200,000 clones, approximately 80% being singletons. The sequenced material came from PBMCs. The receptors were sampled from a man aged 25 to 45 in good health and CMV-seronegative. CDR3s include the opening cysteine and the closing phenylalanine or tryptophan. Each record gives: J gene, D gene, clone size, V gene, CDR3 DNA, CDR3 protein. A D gene is named only where the DNA matches it firmly. For some rows the clone size is stated as once, few or many, or as a class when expanded; others skip it.

>TRBJ1-5|-|-|TRBV18
TGTGCCAGCTCACTCCTACGACTGGGGGCGCTTGGGGCCCAGCATTTT
CASSLLRLGALGAQHF
>TRBJ1-1|-|-|TRBV4-1
TGCGCCAGCAGCCAAGTTCCGGGGGAGGACACTGAAGCTTTCTTT
CASSQVPGEDTEAFF
>TRBJ2-7|TRBD1|-|TRBV11-1
TGTGCCAGCAGCTCCGCCGGGACAGGGGGCTACGAGCAGTACTTC
CASSSAGTGGYEQYF
>TRBJ1-6|TRBD1|-|TRBV5-1
TGCGCCAGCAGCTCCGGGACAGGGGAGAGGTATTCACCCCTCCACTTT
CASSSGTGERYSPLHF
>TRBJ1-5|-|-|TRBV30
TGTGCCTGGAGTCCACAGGGTTTACAGCCCCAGCATTTT
CAWSPQGLQPQHF
>TRBJ2-7|TRBD1|-|TRBV19
TGTGCCAGTAGTATGACGGCCGGGACAGTTGAGCAGTACTTC
CASSMTAGTVEQYF
>TRBJ2-3|-|-|TRBV27
TGTGCCAGCACTGAAGCGGACCTTAGCACAGATACGCAGTATTTT
CASTEADLSTDTQYF
>TRBJ2-1|TRBD1|-|TRBV7-2
TGTGCCAGCAGCGCCTGGACAGGCCCCAATGAGCAGTTCTTC
CASSAWTGPNEQFF
>TRBJ1-5|-|-|TRBV9
TGTGCCAGCCGTAAGCAGACGGAGCGCTATAGCAATCAGCCCCAGCATTTT
CASRKQTERYSNQPQHF
>TRBJ1-1|-|-|TRBV18
TGTGCCAGCTCCGGCGGGGGAAGTGGGGGCACTGAAGCTTTCTTT
CASSGGGSGGTEAFF
>TRBJ1-4|TRBD1|-|TRBV7-9
TGTGCCAGCAGCCCCCCAGGGGGCGAAAGGGAAAAACTGTTTTTT
CASSPPGGEREKLFF
>TRBJ1-3|TRBD1|-|TRBV18
TGTGCCAGCTCACCAGACAGGGGGTTCTCTGGAAACACCATATATTTT
CASSPDRGFSGNTIYF
>TRBJ1-4|TRBD1|-|TRBV15
TGTGCCACCAGCAGATATCAGGGGGCCCCCAAAGAGGAAAAACTGTTTTTT
CATSRYQGAPKEEKLFF
>TRBJ2-2|TRBD1|-|TRBV7-2
TGTGCCAGCAGCGTCCGACAGGGACAACCCGGGGAGCTGTTTTTT
CASSVRQGQPGELFF
>TRBJ1-3|-|-|TRBV2
TGTGCCAGCAGTGGGCAGGTTAGCTCTGGAAACACCATATATTTT
CASSGQVSSGNTIYF
>TRBJ2-3|TRBD2|-|TRBV6-6
TGTGCCAGCAGTCAAGGGACTAGCGGGACAGATACGCAGTATTTT
CASSQGTSGTDTQYF
>TRBJ2-1|TRBD1|few|TRBV6-1
TGTGCCAGCAGTGAACGGGTTGGGACAGCTTCCTTCTACAATGAGCAGTTCTTC
CASSERVGTASFYNEQFF
>TRBJ2-5|-|-|TRBV5-1
TGCGCCAGCAGCTTGACTCCTCAAGAGACCCAGTACTTC
CASSLTPQETQYF
>TRBJ2-3|-|-|TRBV20-1
TGCAGTGCTAGTCAAGGGGAAACGCAGTATTTT
CSASQGETQYF
>TRBJ1-5|-|-|TRBV28
TGTGCCAGCAGTTTGGTACGGGGCAATCAGCCCCAGCATTTT
CASSLVRGNQPQHF
>TRBJ2-1|TRBD1|-|TRBV6-5
TGTGCCACTCACAGGGGGATGCTCTACAATGAGCAGTTCTTC
CATHRGMLYNEQFF
>TRBJ2-5|-|-|TRBV6-5
TGTGCCAGCAGTTACTGGGCCCAAGAGACCCAGTACTTC
CASSYWAQETQYF
>TRBJ1-1|TRBD1|-|TRBV5-1
TGCGCCAGCAGCTTAAGACAGGGTTTAGGGAACACTGAAGCTTTCTTT
CASSLRQGLGNTEAFF
>TRBJ1-2|-|-|TRBV5-1
TGCGCCAGCAGGGAGGACTATGGCTACACCTTC
CASREDYGYTF
>TRBJ2-1|TRBD2|once|TRBV7-6
TGTGCCAGCAGCTTACGCAGCGGGGTCTCAGCAGGGGAGCAGTTCTTC
CASSLRSGVSAGEQFF
>TRBJ1-6|TRBD1|-|TRBV11-1
TGTGCCAGCAGCTCCGAGACAGGGAGAGATAATTCACCCCTCCACTTT
CASSSETGRDNSPLHF
>TRBJ2-7|-|-|TRBV28
TGTGCCAGCAGTTTAAATCCGGGCTACGAGCAGTACTTC
CASSLNPGYEQYF
>TRBJ1-2|TRBD1|-|TRBV25-1
TGTGCCAGCAGTGACTGGGACAGGGATAATGGCTACACCTTC
CASSDWDRDNGYTF
>TRBJ2-3|TRBD2|few|TRBV6-1
TGTGCCAGCAGTGAAGCGGCTAGCGGGGGAGCAGATACGCAGTATTTT
CASSEAASGGADTQYF
>TRBJ2-1|TRBD2|-|TRBV27
TGTGCCAGCAGTTTCCAACTAGCGGGGGGCATAAATGAGCAGTTCTTC
CASSFQLAGGINEQFF
>TRBJ1-1|-|-|TRBV9
TGTGCCAGCAGCGCCGTCGGCAGGGGGAACACTGAAGCTTTCTTT
CASSAVGRGNTEAFF
>TRBJ2-1|TRBD1|-|TRBV7-9
TGTGCCAGCAGCTTAGCTGGGGACAGGGGCGGGAATGAGCAGTTCTTC
CASSLAGDRGGNEQFF
>TRBJ1-4|-|-|TRBV6-5
TGTGCCAGCAGTAAAACAGATAATGAAAAACTGTTTTTT
CASSKTDNEKLFF
>TRBJ1-5|TRBD1|few|TRBV7-8
TGTGCCAGCAGCAAGGGACAGGGACTTCAGCCCCAGCATTTT
CASSKGQGLQPQHF
>TRBJ2-7|TRBD1|-|TRBV27
TGTGCCAGCAGTTTCGTGGGGACAGACTACGAGCAGTACTTC
CASSFVGTDYEQYF
>TRBJ2-6|-|-|TRBV27
TGTGCCAGCAGCTTCTCCGTCTCTGGGGCCAACGTCCTGACTTTC
CASSFSVSGANVLTF
>TRBJ2-3|-|-|TRBV7-9
TGTGCCAGCAGCTTAGAGGTGCGGCGCACAGATACGCAGTATTTT
CASSLEVRRTDTQYF
>TRBJ2-3|-|few|TRBV19
TGTGCCAGTAGTATAGGCAGGACTAGCACAGATACGCAGTATTTT
CASSIGRTSTDTQYF
>TRBJ2-1|TRBD2|-|TRBV9
TGTGCCTCCTCGGCGGGGGGAGTTTACAATGAGCAGTTCTTC
CASSAGGVYNEQFF
>TRBJ1-5|-|-|TRBV25-1
TGTGCCAGCAGTGAGCCTGACAGTTATAGCAATCAGCCCCAGCATTTT
CASSEPDSYSNQPQHF
>TRBJ1-2|-|-|TRBV19
TGTGCCAGTAGTATAATGATAGGCAGTAAGAGGGAGGCCTACGGCTACACCTTC
CASSIMIGSKREAYGYTF
>TRBJ1-5|TRBD1|-|TRBV23-1
TGCGCCAGCAGTCAATGGGCCGGACAGGGCGTCAATCAGCCCCAGCATTTT
CASSQWAGQGVNQPQHF
>TRBJ1-2|-|-|TRBV5-5
TGTGCCAGCAGCCCATATCCGAGTCAGGCGGCCGACAGTTACCCCACCTTC
CASSPYPSQAADSYPTF
>TRBJ2-5|TRBD1|-|TRBV19
TGTGCCAGTAGTCCTCGGACAGGGAGTCAAGAGACCCAGTACTTC
CASSPRTGSQETQYF
>TRBJ1-2|TRBD1|-|TRBV9
TGTGCCAGCAGCGTAGGAAATGGGAGACAGGGGGTCGATGGCTACACCTTC
CASSVGNGRQGVDGYTF
>TRBJ1-6|-|-|TRBV7-2
TGTGCCAGCAGCTTAGCAATTCAGGGCGGGACCTATAATTCACCCCTCCACTTT
CASSLAIQGGTYNSPLHF
>TRBJ2-3|TRBD2|-|TRBV15
TGTGCCACCAGCACCAGACTAGCGGGGGGGAAAGATATGCAGTATTTT
CATSTRLAGGKDMQYF
>TRBJ2-3|TRBD2|-|TRBV7-9
TGTGCCAGCAGCCCCACCCTGGGACTAGCGGGGACAGATACGCAGTATTTT
CASSPTLGLAGTDTQYF
>TRBJ2-7|-|-|TRBV27
TGTGCCAGCAGGAGCGCGGGCAGCTCCTACAAGCAGTACTTC
CASRSAGSSYKQYF
>TRBJ1-1|TRBD1|-|TRBV14
TGTGCCAGCAGTAGGGGGCTGAACACTGAAGCTTTCTTT
CASSRGLNTEAFF
>TRBJ2-7|-|few|TRBV5-4
TGTGCCAGCAGCTTGGTACCAGCGAGCGCCTACGAGCAGTACTTC
CASSLVPASAYEQYF